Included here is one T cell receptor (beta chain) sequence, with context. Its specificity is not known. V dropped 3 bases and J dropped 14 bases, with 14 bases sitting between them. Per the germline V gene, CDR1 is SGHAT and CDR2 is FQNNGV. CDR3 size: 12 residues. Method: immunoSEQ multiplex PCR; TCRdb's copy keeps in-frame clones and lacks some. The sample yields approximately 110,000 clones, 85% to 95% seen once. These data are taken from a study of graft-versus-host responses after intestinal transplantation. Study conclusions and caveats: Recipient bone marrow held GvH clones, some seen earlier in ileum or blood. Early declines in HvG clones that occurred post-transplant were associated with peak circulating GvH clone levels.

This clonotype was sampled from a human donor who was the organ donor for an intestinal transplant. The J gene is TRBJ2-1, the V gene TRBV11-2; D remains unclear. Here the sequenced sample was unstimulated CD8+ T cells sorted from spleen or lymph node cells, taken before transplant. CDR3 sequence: CASSFDQAIEFF. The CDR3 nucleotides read TGTGCCAGCAGCTTCGACCAGGCGATTGAGTTCTTC.